This entry features one TCR beta chain sequence. Its antigen remains undetermined. One base away there is no much larger clone; base qualities are not given. These data come from a study of T cell responses to AZD1222 COVID-19 vaccine (TCRdb year 2021). Study-wide context: AZD1222 recipients with second doses at about 4 weeks or about 12 weeks were pooled, because spike-specific TCR depth and breadth did not differ between schedules. A total of about 250 trial participants underwent TCR sequencing, of whom 200 to 220 had received two doses of AZD1222 and approximately 25 had received two doses of the MenACWY control vaccine. Trial participants were enrolled by age into 18-55, 56-69 and 70-plus year subgroups, with around 150, 28 and 57 TCR-sequenced participants respectively. Beyond this particular receptor, the publication reports: The vaccine-associated CD4 TCRs covered the entire spike protein, and the dominant responses fell in regions 160-218 and 743-854. Conclusions about previously exposed vaccinees are limited, since just five to seven AZD1222 recipients were seropositive for SARS-CoV-2 at baseline. Participants were mostly white British and included more females than males, and it was suggested by the authors that clonal diversity may have been underestimated. The 56-69-year group was small, and its depth increase did not reach significance, likely because of low power. After two AZD1222 doses, both the breadth and the depth of spike-specific TCRs were significantly higher than at day 0 and than in MenACWY recipients. Because no day 14 peak-response samples were available, the repertoires could be characterized only after the peak T cell response. Nearly half of unique spike-specific TCRs reportedly recognized epitopes outside regions mutated in the B.1.351 and B.1.1.7 variants.

CDR1 and CDR2, looked up from the germline V gene (reference sequence), are LNHNV and YYDKDF. Compared with germline, V lacks 4 bases and J lacks 3 bases; bases without a gene match: 9. The CDR3, from cysteine to phenylalanine, totals 16 residues. Only the CDR3 portion is preserved as DNA: 48 bases, with reading frame beginning at the first base. The CDR3 regions of human TCRbeta chains were analyzed by immunosequencing. The authors' analysis ran thus. TCRs in the repertoires were matched against a reference library of SARS-CoV-2-specific TCRs that had been generated with the MIRA antigen-specificity platform. Breadth was defined as the fraction of unique TCRs that were SARS-CoV-2-associated. Depth was defined as the fraction of total T cells that were SARS-CoV-2-associated. Using the MIRA data, each spike-specific TCR was mapped to the spike region that the TCR reacts to and placed in a CD4 or CD8 class. Log10-transformed breadth and depth values were compared by one-way ANOVA with Sidak's multiple comparisons tests. What TCRdb holds here is the immuneACCESS table cut down to in-frame rearrangements. Part of the clones is not present; checked against another copy, under half of the missing clones reflect an unresolved V gene, and the others are unexplained. The V and J calls and clone size are taken from that table; D and trimming were inferred from the DNA. In this sample the table shows approximately 130,000 clones, 93% of which occur a single time. 0.9% to 0.95% of the sample comes from the top ten.

The intended sense of this specimen's time point label: baseline before first vaccination. Vaccinee samples were obtained from the UK trials COV001 and COV002, which included a single-blind randomized controlled phase 2/3 trial of AZD1222 (ChAdOx1 nCoV-19) in healthy adults. Trial participant PBMC samples were collected at day 0 and day 28 after the second dose for TCRbeta chain sequencing. The receptor chain draws on TRBV15 and TRBJ2-1, with 7 bases matching TRBD2. Sample: peripheral blood, taken on day 0 of AZD1222 vaccination. The clonotype originates from an adult in good health. The CDR3 here reads CATSKGGSGVYNEQFF. The DNA reads as follows: TGTGCCACCAGCAAGGGTGGGAGCGGGGTCTACAATGAGCAGTTCTTC.